Each of the 22 T cell receptor beta chains below was sequenced from the same sample in a study of blood T cell repertoires in COVID-19. Assay: immunoSEQ multiplex PCR; the TCRdb copy retains only in-frame clones and omits some. This table has about 280,000 clones, just under 90% appearing once. The specimen was peripheral blood. These receptors originate from a woman aged 25-40 years with COVID-19, enrolled during active disease.

V usage is TRBV19 and J usage is TRBJ2-5; no clear D gene. This CDR3 is built from 12 residues. The ends were cut back, 3 bases at V and 5 bases at J, with 7 bases in the middle. CDR1 and CDR2 from the germline V gene are LNHDA and SQIVND (reference sequence). The CDR3 region is CASSMSVETQYF. The CDR3 nucleotides read TGTGCCAGTAGTATGTCTGTGGAGACCCAGTACTTC. The full variable domain, its missing parts supplied by reference TRBV19 and TRBJ2-5, is DGGITQSPKYLFRKEGQNVTLSCEQNLNHDAMYWYRQDPGQGLRLIYYSQIVNDFQKGDIAEGYSVSREKKESFPLTVTSAQKNPTAFYLCASSMSVETQYFGPGTRLLVL.

This clone was seen once. The same CDR3 also results from other DNA sequences found in this sample. The chain recombines TRBV19 with TRBJ1-1, with D perhaps matching TRBD1 (5 bases). CDR3 size: 12 residues. Trimming removed 6 bases at V and 1 base at J, with 6 bases between. Germline V gene sequence: CDR1 LNHDA, CDR2 SQIVND (reference sequence). CDR3 bases: TGTGCCAGTAGCCAGGGGAACACTGAAGCTTTCTTT. It yields the protein CASSQGNTEAFF.

This clone was detected only a few times. The gene calls are TRBV5-6 and TRBJ2-7; D gene ambiguous. The V gene's germline CDR1 is SGHDT and CDR2 YYEEEE. The CDR3 totals 12 residues. The V end was cut by 0 bases, the J end by 6 bases, with 7 bases between. The CDR3 coding sequence is TGTGCCAGCAGCTTGGACTTCGGCGAGCAGTACTTC. Amino acid sequence: CASSLDFGEQYF.

The chain is built from TRBV6-6 and TRBJ2-5; the match to TRBD2 covers 7 bases. CDR1 MNHNY and CDR2 SVGAGI come from the germline V gene (reference sequence). CDR3 size: 13 residues. Germline trimming cut 7 bases from V and 7 bases from J; bases unmatched to any gene: 9. This CDR3 reads CASTPSGAGTQYF. The DNA of the CDR3 is TGTGCCAGCACCCCAAGCGGGGCCGGGACCCAGTACTTC.

This sequence joins TRBV11-3 and TRBJ2-3; D is possibly TRBD2 (6 bases). The CDR3 loop spans 16 amino acids. Between the trimmed V and J ends, which lost 5 bases and 3 bases, there was a span of 18 bases. Germline CDR1 is SGHNT and CDR2 is YENEEA. CDR3 sequence: CASSPGTLGSTDTQYF. Written as DNA, the CDR3 is TGTGCCAGCAGCCCCGGGACTCTAGGTTCTACAGATACGCAGTATTTT.

V gene TRBV7-9 combines with J gene TRBJ1-2; TRBD1 matches at 9 bases. Trimming at V came to 1 base and at J to 8 bases, leaving 14 bases not matched to a gene. CDR1 is SEHNR, CDR2 FQNEAQ, per germline (reference sequence). CDR3 length: 17 residues. The CDR3 here is CASSLEQGARETWGYTF. The CDR3 bases are TGTGCCAGCAGCTTAGAACAGGGGGCGAGAGAGACCTGGGGCTACACCTTC. Variable domain in full (rest from reference TRBV7-9 and TRBJ1-2): DTGVSQNPRHKITKRGQNVTFRCDPISEHNRLYWYRQTLGQGPEFLTYFQNEAQLEKSRLLSDRFSAERPKGSFSTLEIQRTEQGDSAMYLCASSLEQGARETWGYTFGSGTRLTVV.

This chain uses TRBV28 with TRBJ1-3; D unresolved. The CDR3 runs to 15 residues. V dropped 3 bases and J dropped 2 bases, with 11 bases sitting between them. Germline CDR1 is MDHEN and CDR2 is SYDVKM. Here the CDR3 reads CASSLPLTTGNTIYF. The CDR3 DNA follows: TGTGCCAGCAGTTTGCCACTTACTACTGGAAACACCATATATTTT.

This clone turned up a few times. This chain joins TRBV30 and TRBJ1-2; 11 nucleotides line up with TRBD1. CDR1 is GTSNPN, CDR2 SVGIG, per germline (reference sequence). This CDR3 has 12 amino acids. Trimming cost V 5 bases and J 10 bases; bases outside gene matches: 6. CDR3 DNA: TGTGCCTGGGGCCGGGACAGGGGGGACTACACCTTC. Protein: CAWGRDRGDYTF.

Remarks on this clone: Other nucleotide sequences in the sample specify the same CDR3. The J gene is TRBJ2-7, the V gene TRBV2; 7 nucleotides line up with TRBD1. This CDR3 contains 12 residues. Germline V gene lookup returns CDR1 SNHLY and CDR2 FYNNEI. V shed 6 bases, J shed 3 bases, and the junction held 2 bases outside the gene matches. CDR3 region: CASSRDSYEQYF. CDR3 nucleotide sequence: TGTGCCAGCAGCCGGGACAGCTACGAGCAGTACTTC. Using reference TRBV2 and TRBJ2-7 for the parts outside the CDR3, the full variable domain is EPEVTQTPSHQVTQMGQEVILRCVPISNHLYFYWYRQILGQKVEFLVSFYNNEISEKSEIFDDQFSVERPDGSNFTLKIRSTKLEDSAMYFCASSRDSYEQYFGPGTRLTVT.

The J gene is TRBJ1-3, the V gene TRBV2; D unresolved. The V gene's germline CDR1 is SNHLY and CDR2 FYNNEI. The CDR3 is made up of 15 amino acids. The V end was cut by 6 bases, the J end by 4 bases, with 16 bases between. The CDR3 coding sequence is TGTGCCAGCAGGTTCGAGGACCAGCGGGGAAACACCATATATTTT. This codes for CASRFEDQRGNTIYF. The complete variable domain, with remaining parts taken from reference TRBV2 and TRBJ1-3, reads EPEVTQTPSHQVTQMGQEVILRCVPISNHLYFYWYRQILGQKVEFLVSFYNNEISEKSEIFDDQFSVERPDGSNFTLKIRSTKLEDSAMYFCASRFEDQRGNTIYFGEGSWLTVV.

The V gene is TRBV19, the J gene TRBJ1-2, with D perhaps matching TRBD1 (5 bases). Germline V gives CDR1 LNHDA, CDR2 SQIVND (reference sequence). Trimming took off 1 base at V and 8 bases at J, with 17 bases between the two ends. CDR3 length: 15 amino acids. The CDR3 spells CASSIVGGDALGYTF. The CDR3, as DNA: TGTGCCAGTAGTATAGTAGGAGGGGACGCCCTGGGCTACACCTTC.

The rearrangement links TRBV28 to TRBJ1-4, with unresolved D. Trimming left V 4 bases short and J 13 bases short, with 13 bases between. Germline CDR1 MDHEN, CDR2 SYDVKM. The CDR3 runs to 12 residues. The CDR3 DNA reads TGTGCCAGCAGTTCACCCCCGGGAAGACTGTTTTTT. Protein: CASSSPPGRLFF.

V and J are TRBV15 and TRBJ2-7; D remains ambiguous. Germline V gives CDR1 LNHNV, CDR2 YYDKDF (reference sequence). The V end was cut by 0 bases, the J end by 5 bases, with 17 bases between. There are 16 residues in the CDR3. The CDR3 coding sequence is TGTGCCACCAGCAGAGATCTCGGTCTAAAGAGGAACGAGCAGTACTTC. Protein: CATSRDLGLKRNEQYF.

J is TRBJ2-7 and V is TRBV27; no definite D call. With 4 bases removed from V and 0 bases from J, the gap between germline ends came to 7 bases. Germline lookup yields CDR1 MNHEY and CDR2 SMNVEV (reference sequence). The CDR3 totals 13 residues. In nucleotides, the CDR3 is TGTGCCAGCAGTTCCGGTCCCTCCTACGAGCAGTACTTC. It specifies CASSSGPSYEQYF.

V usage is TRBV15 and J usage is TRBJ1-5; no firm D call. This CDR3 contains 15 residues. V shed 0 bases and J shed 2 bases, with 8 bases lying between them. The V gene's germline CDR1 is LNHNV and CDR2 YYDKDF (reference sequence). The CDR3 sequence is CATSRERHRNQPQHF. The CDR3 region has the DNA TGTGCCACCAGCAGAGAGAGACACCGCAATCAGCCCCAGCATTTT.

The gene calls are TRBV5-6 and TRBJ1-1; 8 nucleotides agree with TRBD1. The CDR3 runs to 14 residues. Germline V lookup: CDR1 SGHDT, CDR2 YYEEEE. Unmatched junction bases numbered 9, after V lost 4 bases and J lost 7 bases. The DNA for the CDR3 is TGTGCCAGCAGCGAGAACAGGGGGTTCAGTGAAGCTTTCTTT. Protein: CASSENRGFSEAFF.

The chain couples TRBV6-4 to TRBJ2-7; TRBD2 aligns across 9 bases. The junction had 14 bases not matched to a gene; V was cut back by 2 bases and J by 3 bases. Germline V lookup: CDR1 MRHNA, CDR2 SNTAGT. The CDR3 runs to 18 residues. CDR3 residues: CASSDPILAGGQGYEQYF. The CDR3 DNA follows: TGTGCCAGCAGTGACCCCATCTTGGCGGGAGGGCAGGGCTACGAGCAGTACTTC.

This clone was recorded once. The rearrangement uses TRBV27 and TRBJ1-1; tentative D call: TRBD1 (5 bases). Germline V lookup: CDR1 MNHEY, CDR2 SMNVEV (reference sequence). The CDR3 length is 13 residues. The ends were cut back, 5 bases at V and 4 bases at J, with 11 bases in the middle. The CDR3 sequence is CASSLQGSTEAFF. The CDR3 DNA reads TGTGCCAGCAGTCTTCAGGGAAGCACTGAAGCTTTCTTT.

The rearrangement links TRBV25-1 to TRBJ2-2; 7 bases match TRBD2. This CDR3 contains 15 residues. Trimming removed 5 bases from V and 4 bases from J; junction bases left unmatched: 7. CDR1 and CDR2 from the germline V gene are MGHDK and SYGVNS. The DNA of the CDR3 is TGTGCCAGCAGTCCCCTGACTAGCCGCACCGGGGAGCTGTTTTTT. This encodes CASSPLTSRTGELFF.

The chain employs TRBV27 and TRBJ1-2; 12 bases map to TRBD1. Looked up from germline, CDR1 is MNHEY and CDR2 is SMNVEV (reference sequence). CDR3 size: 14 residues. V was clipped by 6 bases and J by 6 bases; unmatched bases: 5. The CDR3 reads CASSGTGGVHGYTF. DNA of the CDR3: TGTGCCAGCAGCGGGACAGGGGGCGTTCATGGCTACACCTTC.

Only one count was recorded for this clone. This chain connects TRBV6-5 to TRBJ2-3, with 7 bases matching TRBD1. The trim removed 5 bases at V and 8 bases at J, leaving 7 bases unmatched. CDR1 is MNHEY, CDR2 SVGAGI, per germline. The length of the CDR3 is 13 residues. CDR3 sequence reads: CASSTGQRLTQYF. The DNA of the CDR3 is TGTGCCAGCAGTACGGGACAGAGACTTACGCAGTATTTT.

The chain uses TRBV21-1 and TRBJ1-4; the D call TRBD1 from the table was never checked on the DNA. TRBV21-1 is a known pseudogene. The CDR3 is made up of 20 amino acids. The CDR3 DNA reads as TGTGCCAGCAGCAAAGCGCTTTGGGGGACAGGGGTTCCAACTAATGAAAAACTGTTTTTT. Encoded protein: CASSKALWGTGVPTNEKLFF.